This T cell receptor beta chain originates from a study of regulatory T cells in long-lasting Graves disease. Overall study results and limits: TRBV28, TRBJ1-2 and TRBJ2-5 were segments that persistent disease favored.

Time point noted: persistent/refractory GD, antithyroid drugs over 5 years with positive TRAb. Extracted PBMC RNA gave rise to the TCR library. Xi'an, China, was home to the endocrinology department that provided patients. Tubes containing EDTA received 8 to 9.5 milliliters of drawn peripheral blood. Building the TCR beta libraries relied on iRepertoire HTBI primers, and CDR3 regions underwent Arm-PCR. TCRdb recomputed calls from the multiplex PCR reads with MiXCR, one row per CDR3 protein. The data contain 300,000 to 350,000 distinct CDR3 sequences, less than 20% of them singletons. Looked up from germline, CDR1 is MNHEY and CDR2 is SVGAGI. The CDR3 has 15 residues. The trim removed 0 bases at V and 10 bases at J, leaving 7 bases unmatched. This clonotype was found many times. Its antigen is undetermined.

This receptor was identified in a female donor with Graves disease. The gene calls are TRBV6-5 and TRBJ1-2; TRBD1 aligns across 11 bases. Here the sequenced sample was peripheral blood mononuclear cells (PBMCs), taken when the disease was refractory, from a patient treated with antithyroid drugs. The CDR3 here is CASSYSGTGGYLYTF. The CDR3 DNA reads TGTGCCAGCAGTTACTCCGGGACAGGGGGATATCTCTACACCTTC.